These 8 T cell receptor beta chains came from one sample sequenced in a study of T cells after yellow fever vaccination. TCRdb re-analysed the 5' RACE reads in MiXCR, keeping a single row per CDR3 protein. The sample holds around 310,000 distinct CDR3 sequences, 3% to 4.5% seen once. Sequencing used PBMCs, obtained 5 days after the yellow fever booster vaccination. Source of these receptors: a man in his late teens or twenties who received the YFV17D yellow fever vaccine.

This clonotype was counted at least ten times. The V call is TRBV11-2, the J call TRBJ2-1; 16 positions agree with TRBD2. Per germline, CDR1 SGHAT and CDR2 FQNNGV. The V gene end was trimmed by 3 bases and the J gene end by 5 bases; junction bases not matched to a gene: 7. This CDR3 region has 18 residues. The CDR3 coding sequence is TGTGCCAGCAGCTTTCCGGGACTAGCGGGGGGGCGTCACAATGAGCAGTTCTTC. Protein: CASSFPGLAGGRHNEQFF.

To note about this clonotype: The junction differs from germline at one of its ends, possibly a read error. This chain joins TRBV7-2 and TRBJ2-2, with unresolved D. Germline CDR1 is SGHTA and CDR2 is FQGNSA. The CDR3 contains 15 residues. The CDR3 reads CASSLQSAKTGELFF. The CDR3 DNA reads TGTGCCAGCAGCTTGCAGAGCGCGAAAACCGGGGAGCTGTTTTTT. The full variable domain, completed using reference TRBV7-2 and TRBJ2-2, is GAGVSQSPSNKVTEKGKDVELRCDPISGHTALYWYRQSLGQGLEFLIYFQGNSAPDKSGLPSDRFSAERTGGSVSTLTIQRTQQEDSAVYLCASSLQSAKTGELFFGEGSRLTVL.

The CDR3 sequence: CASSPPGGDTGELFF. The DNA for the CDR3 is TGTGCCAGCAGCCCCCCCGGGGGAGACACCGGGGAGCTGTTTTTT. The chain joins TRBV7-9 to TRBJ2-2, with TRBD2 as a possible D gene (6 bases). The CDR3 contains 15 residues. The V and J ends lost 5 bases and 3 bases respectively, with 13 bases between them. CDR1 and CDR2 from the germline V gene are SEHNR and FQNEAQ (reference sequence).

This clonotype was picked up many times. In DNA, the CDR3 is TGCGCCAGCAGTGAGTGGCTAGCGGGAGCTTCTGGCACAGATACGCAGTATTTT. Its translation: CASSEWLAGASGTDTQYF. V and J are TRBV10-2 and TRBJ2-3, with 10 bases fitting TRBD2. With V trimmed by 1 base and J by 1 base, 8 bases remained unmatched. The CDR3 runs 18 residues. Germline loops: CDR1 WSHSY, CDR2 SAAADI.

The CDR3 nucleotides are TGTGCCACCAGCAGAGCCCCCCCTCGGACAGGGGGGAACACTGAAGCTTTCTTT. Amino acids: CATSRAPPRTGGNTEAFF. The chain is built from TRBV15 and TRBJ1-1; 10 nucleotides match TRBD1. With 1 base clipped from V and 1 base from J, the junction kept 9 bases outside the gene matches. CDR3 length: 18 residues. CDR1 is LNHNV and CDR2 is YYDKDF in the germline V gene (reference sequence).

This rearrangement joins TRBV4-3 to TRBJ1-2; 12 bases align to TRBD1. CDR1 and CDR2 from the germline V gene are LGHNA and YSLEER. The CDR3 has 17 amino acids. Trimming cost V 3 bases and J 4 bases; bases outside gene matches: 9. The CDR3 DNA reads TGCGCCAGCAGCCACCCCGGGACAGGGGGCATAGGCTATGGCTACACCTTC. It yields the protein CASSHPGTGGIGYGYTF.

This clonotype appeared many times. The V call is TRBV7-9, the J call TRBJ1-4; D is undetermined. Germline values: CDR1 SEHNR, CDR2 FQNEAQ (reference sequence). This CDR3 is 15 amino acids long. Trimming left V 2 bases short and J 5 bases short, with 12 bases between. DNA for the CDR3: TGTGCCAGCAGCTTATTTCCGGGAGGGAATGAAAAACTGTTTTTT. Translating it yields CASSLFPGGNEKLFF. Together with reference TRBV7-9 and TRBJ1-4, the CDR3 gives the full variable domain: DTGVSQNPRHKITKRGQNVTFRCDPISEHNRLYWYRQTLGQGPEFLTYFQNEAQLEKSRLLSDRFSAERPKGSFSTLEIQRTEQGDSAMYLCASSLFPGGNEKLFFGSGTQLSVL.

The rearrangement links TRBV12-3 or TRBV12-4 to TRBJ1-2; possibly TRBD1 for D (5 bases). The CDR3 sequence is 15 residues long. The V end lost 6 bases, the J end lost 6 bases, and 20 bases lay between the germline ends. The CDR3 coding sequence is TGTGCCAGCAGCCCCGAGGGGCCCCTAAAGGATGGCTACACCTTC. Translating gives CASSPEGPLKDGYTF.